This TCR beta chain stems from a study of blood T cell repertoires in COVID-19. Here immunoSEQ multiplex PCR was the method, and the copy in TCRdb shows in-frame clones only, minus some. Of 100,000 to 150,000 clones detected, about 83% appear once; the ten largest clones hold roughly 9%. The CDR3 runs to 13 residues. Germline values: CDR1 MNHEY, CDR2 SVGAGI. Trimming removed 2 bases from V and 6 bases from J, with 8 bases in between. Source material: peripheral blood. The sequence was obtained from a middle-aged man with active or convalescent COVID-19. This rearrangement joins TRBV6-5 to TRBJ1-5, with no clear D. The CDR3 sequence: CASSYNRLQPQHF. CDR3 coding DNA: TGTGCCAGCAGTTACAATCGTCTTCAGCCCCAGCATTTT.